A single sample is the source of the 30 T cell receptor beta chains below, sequenced in a study of shared clonotypes between healthy human individuals. This table comes from immunoSEQ multiplex PCR, and its TCRdb copy is limited to in-frame clones, with some not included. Among some 2.1 million clones listed, 80% to 95% were seen once. CD45RO-negative, CCR7-positively selected cells formed the naive CD8 fraction, excluding terminally differentiated effector memory CD45RA+ cells. Sequenced input: naive CD8+ T cells from PBMCs. The receptors derive from a man aged 18 to 30 in good health. Some clones in this sample may be carry-over from other donors' samples.

This chain uses TRBV9 with TRBJ2-3; 10 bases match TRBD2. The CDR3 contains 18 residues. Germline CDR1 is SGDLS and CDR2 is YYNGEE. Trimming removed 4 bases from V and 1 base from J; junction bases left unmatched: 12. The CDR3 sequence: CASSLLAGVGRGTDTQYF. The CDR3 DNA follows: TGTGCCAGCAGCCTCCTAGCGGGAGTGGGACGAGGCACAGATACGCAGTATTTT.

V gene TRBV5-4 combines with J gene TRBJ1-1; possible D gene TRBD1, 5 bases. V was shortened by 0 bases and J by 7 bases, with 13 bases between the two germline ends. This CDR3 has 14 residues. The germline gives CDR1 SGHNT, CDR2 YYREEE (reference sequence). CDR3 sequence: CASSLASGNDEAFF. The CDR3 bases are TGTGCCAGCAGCTTGGCATCAGGGAACGATGAAGCTTTCTTT.

The chain joins TRBV6-7 to TRBJ1-5; D is ambiguous. TRBV6-7 is annotated as an ORF whose role is uncertain. The CDR3 loop spans 17 amino acids. Trimming left V 0 bases short and J 1 base short, with 13 bases between. The CDR3 protein is CASSYSPHLYSNQPQHF. As DNA, the CDR3 is TGTGCCAGCAGTTACTCTCCACACCTTTACAGCAATCAGCCCCAGCATTTT.

The chain uses TRBV23-1 and TRBJ2-1; the D is unclear. TRBV23-1 is given ORF status, its function remaining uncertain. This CDR3 has 13 residues. V lost 8 bases and J 8 bases, leaving 16 bases between the germline ends. CDR3 bases: TGCGCCAGCCTGGGCTCCCGCGAGCATGAGCAGTTCTTC. The encoded protein is CASLGSREHEQFF.

Worth noting for this clone: This specimen includes other DNA sequences encoding the same CDR3. The genes are TRBV13 and TRBJ2-7; 8 nucleotides line up with TRBD1. V gave up 5 bases and J gave up 6 bases; unmatched junction bases: 6. The length of the CDR3 is 13 residues. The germline gives CDR1 PRHDT, CDR2 FYEKMQ (reference sequence). The CDR3 nucleotides read TGTGCCAGCAGCACGGGGACAGGCGGCGAGCAGTACTTC. It specifies CASSTGTGGEQYF.

The chain carries TRBV19 and TRBJ2-7; D gene uncertain. This CDR3 region has 13 residues. Germline V gives CDR1 LNHDA, CDR2 SQIVND (reference sequence). Trimming left V 3 bases short and J 3 bases short, with 9 bases between. The CDR3 DNA is TGTGCCAGTAGTATGCGATCAGGCTACGAGCAGTACTTC. Translated: CASSMRSGYEQYF.

This clone occurred a few times. This rearrangement joins TRBV9 to TRBJ2-2; no clear D. This CDR3 spans 13 amino acids. Germline CDR1 is SGDLS and CDR2 is YYNGEE. The V end was cut by 2 bases, the J end by 6 bases, with 8 bases between. CDR3 coding DNA: TGTGCCAGCAGCGTTGGGTATCCCGGGGAGCTGTTTTTT. Residues: CASSVGYPGELFF.

The chain has TRBV13 and TRBJ2-7; 7 bases align to TRBD2. The V segment lost 0 bases and the J segment 3 bases; nucleotides outside the gene matches: 2. Germline V lookup: CDR1 PRHDT, CDR2 FYEKMQ (reference sequence). The CDR3 runs to 14 residues. The CDR3 bases are TGTGCCAGCAGCTTAGGCGGGGGGTACTACGAGCAGTACTTC. Translated: CASSLGGGYYEQYF.

A single count supports this clone. The genes are TRBV10-3 and TRBJ2-7; either TRBD1 or TRBD2 may fit D (5 bases each). Germline CDR1 is ENHRY and CDR2 is SYGVKD. The V and J ends lost 7 bases and 3 bases respectively, with 13 bases between them. The CDR3 length is 13 residues. The CDR3 sequence is CAIMSGRDYEQYF. CDR3 DNA: TGTGCCATCATGTCGGGGCGCGACTACGAGCAGTACTTC.

This chain connects TRBV9 to TRBJ1-5; D remains ambiguous. The V gene lost 0 bases and the J gene lost 5 bases, with 6 bases spanning the gap. This CDR3 is built from 13 residues. Germline V lookup: CDR1 SGDLS, CDR2 YYNGEE. CDR3 in DNA: TGTGCCAGCAGCGTAGCCCCACATCAGCCCCAGCATTTT. It encodes CASSVAPHQPQHF.

V is TRBV10-3 and J is TRBJ1-1; D remains unclear. The germline V and J ends were trimmed by 0 bases and 11 bases, with 10 bases remaining between them. The germline V gene encodes CDR1 ENHRY and CDR2 SYGVKD. CDR3 length equals 12 residues. CDR3 region: CAISESTGNAFF. Here the CDR3 DNA reads TGTGCCATCAGTGAGTCGACGGGGAACGCTTTCTTT.

The J gene is TRBJ2-7, the V gene TRBV15; weak D call: TRBD1 (6 bases). The germline V gene encodes CDR1 LNHNV and CDR2 YYDKDF (reference sequence). V lost 4 bases, J lost 3 bases, and 13 bases lay in between. This CDR3 has 14 residues. CDR3 residues: CATSTGTTNYEQYF. The CDR3 DNA is TGTGCCACCAGCACCGGGACAACTAACTACGAGCAGTACTTC.

The V call is TRBV2, the J call TRBJ2-7; D not certain. Per germline, CDR1 SNHLY and CDR2 FYNNEI. Between the trimmed V and J ends, which lost 2 bases and 5 bases, there was a span of 7 bases. The CDR3 runs 12 residues. In DNA form, the CDR3 reads TGTGCCAGCAGTGAATACGTCGACGAGCAGTACTTC. The encoded protein is CASSEYVDEQYF.

The genes are TRBV11-2 and TRBJ2-2; possibly TRBD1 or TRBD2 for D (6 bases each). The CDR3 totals 16 residues. Per the germline V gene, CDR1 is SGHAT and CDR2 is FQNNGV. V gave up 1 base and J gave up 3 bases, with 12 bases separating them. The CDR3: CASSLAGGRDTGELFF. In nucleotides, the CDR3 is TGTGCCAGCAGCTTAGCTGGGGGGCGAGACACCGGGGAGCTGTTTTTT.

The gene calls are TRBV4-3 and TRBJ2-7; no clear D. Trimming pared 3 bases from V and 1 base from J, leaving 7 bases between. CDR1 and CDR2 (germline): LGHNA, YSLEER. The CDR3 covers 13 residues. The CDR3 nucleotides read TGCGCCAGCAGCCAGTTCGGATCCTACGAGCAGTACTTC. Translating it yields CASSQFGSYEQYF.

Comment on this clone: Other DNA sequences in the same sample also yield this CDR3. V is TRBV4-1 and J is TRBJ2-7; 8 bases are shared with TRBD1. This CDR3 is built from 14 residues. CDR1 and CDR2 from the germline V gene are MGHRA and YSYEKL. V shed 4 bases and J 3 bases; nucleotides not matched to a gene: 5. CDR3 coding DNA: TGCGCCAGCAGCCTCGGACAGGGCGGCTACGAGCAGTACTTC. Translated, it gives CASSLGQGGYEQYF.

This chain links TRBV6-5 with TRBJ2-7; tentative D call: TRBD2 (6 bases). The CDR3 contains 14 residues. Germline assignment: CDR1 MNHEY and CDR2 SVGAGI. Trimming cost V 1 base and J 3 bases, with 10 bases left between them. Here the CDR3 DNA reads TGTGCCAGCAGTTACTACGCCGGGGGCTACGAGCAGTACTTC. This gives the protein CASSYYAGGYEQYF.

This chain joins TRBV14 and TRBJ2-1, with 9 bases that match TRBD2. The germline V gene has CDR1 SGHDN and CDR2 FVKESK. The V and J ends lost 2 bases and 5 bases, in that order; junction bases with no gene match: 7. This CDR3 is built from 16 residues. In nucleotides, the CDR3 is TGTGCCAGCAGCCAATGGATGGGCGGGAGGGACAATGAGCAGTTCTTC. Translating gives CASSQWMGGRDNEQFF.

This clone appeared once. The chain recombines TRBV7-8 with TRBJ1-5; 7 nucleotides line up with TRBD1. This CDR3 has 15 amino acids. CDR1 and CDR2 from the germline V gene are SGHVS and FQNEAQ. V lost 1 base, J lost 4 bases, and 4 bases stayed unmatched. For the CDR3, the DNA is TGTGCCAGCAGCTTAGAGAGGGGGCGGAATCAGCCCCAGCATTTT. This sequence encodes CASSLERGRNQPQHF.

As regards this clone: This CDR3 is also generated by other DNA sequences in the sample. The chain is built from TRBV10-3 and TRBJ2-7; D unresolved. Per the germline V gene, CDR1 is ENHRY and CDR2 is SYGVKD. The germline V and J ends were trimmed by 0 bases and 3 bases, with 3 bases remaining between them. CDR3 length: 12 residues. DNA for the CDR3: TGTGCCATCAGTGAGTCAAACTACGAGCAGTACTTC. This codes for CAISESNYEQYF.

The rearrangement uses TRBV5-4 and TRBJ1-1, with D uncertain. Germline V gives CDR1 SGHNT, CDR2 YYREEE (reference sequence). The CDR3 consists of 16 residues. Trimming took 1 base from V and 4 from J, leaving 17 bases between them. CDR3 region: CASSLTPDLVTTEAFF. The CDR3 nucleotides are TGTGCCAGCAGCTTGACGCCGGACCTGGTTACCACTGAAGCTTTCTTT.

V gene TRBV6-5 combines with J gene TRBJ2-7, with TRBD1 identical over 7 bases. The V gene's germline CDR1 is MNHEY and CDR2 SVGAGI. Trimming cost V 0 bases and J 4 bases; bases outside gene matches: 9. The CDR3 covers 16 residues. DNA for the CDR3: TGTGCCAGCAGTTACTCGACAGGGCCCCTAAAATACGAGCAGTACTTC. It encodes CASSYSTGPLKYEQYF.

J is TRBJ2-7 and V is TRBV5-1; D is perhaps TRBD1 (6 bases). Trimming removed 0 bases from V and 5 bases from J, with 12 bases in between. The CDR3 spans 14 residues. Per the germline V gene, CDR1 is SGHRS and CDR2 is YFSETQ. The CDR3: CASSLGQGLHEQYF. The CDR3 DNA follows: TGCGCCAGCAGCTTGGGTCAGGGGCTGCACGAGCAGTACTTC.

V is TRBV27 and J is TRBJ2-1; 11 bases are a match to TRBD2. The V gene end was trimmed by 7 bases and the J gene end by 6 bases; junction bases not matched to a gene: 26. CDR3 length equals 21 residues. Per germline, CDR1 MNHEY and CDR2 SMNVEV (reference sequence). The CDR3 here is CASTPTGTGAVLAGVPNEQFF. DNA of the CDR3: TGTGCCAGCACTCCTACCGGGACAGGTGCCGTACTAGCGGGAGTTCCCAATGAGCAGTTCTTC.

The chain employs TRBV9 and TRBJ1-2; the D gene is possibly TRBD1 (5 bases). Germline values: CDR1 SGDLS, CDR2 YYNGEE. The CDR3 extends over 13 amino acids. Deletions cut 0 bases from V and 6 bases from J, with 9 bases between. The CDR3 loop reads CASSVVQGNGYTF. Here the CDR3 DNA reads TGTGCCAGCAGCGTAGTCCAGGGAAATGGCTACACCTTC.

This clone came up once. CDR3 amino acids: CASRAGGGIDTQYF. The DNA of the CDR3 is TGCGCCAGCAGGGCCGGGGGAGGTATAGATACGCAGTATTTT. V usage is TRBV5-1 and J usage is TRBJ2-3; possible D gene TRBD2, 6 bases. Trimming removed 5 bases at V and 5 bases at J, with 15 bases between. Germline assignment: CDR1 SGHRS and CDR2 YFSETQ. The CDR3 is 14 residues long.

Details on this clone: Distinct nucleotide sequences in the sample also encode this CDR3. This chain joins TRBV7-8 and TRBJ2-5; D unresolved. Trimming removed 1 base from V and 2 bases from J, with 5 bases in between. The CDR3 loop spans 13 amino acids. CDR1 is SGHVS and CDR2 is FQNEAQ in the germline V gene. Written as DNA, the CDR3 is TGTGCCAGCAGCTTAGATCGTCAAGAGACCCAGTACTTC. Translated: CASSLDRQETQYF.

The V gene is TRBV28, the J gene TRBJ2-2, with D possibly being TRBD2 (5 bases). CDR3 size: 17 residues. Trimming stripped 6 bases from V and 1 base from J, with 18 bases between. Germline loops: CDR1 MDHEN, CDR2 SYDVKM. CDR3 coding DNA: TGTGCCAGCAGCTCCTTCCGAGCGGAACTGAACACCGGGGAGCTGTTTTTT. This encodes CASSSFRAELNTGELFF.

The V gene is TRBV2, the J gene TRBJ1-1; no clear D gene. The germline gives CDR1 SNHLY, CDR2 FYNNEI. V was pared by 2 bases and J by 1 base, with 5 bases between. This CDR3 contains 13 residues. DNA of the CDR3: TGTGCCAGCAGTGAACGGTGGAACACTGAAGCTTTCTTT. This codes for CASSERWNTEAFF.

V is TRBV13 and J is TRBJ1-5, with TRBD1 matching over 8 bases. The J segment lost 6 bases and the V segment lost 0 bases, leaving 4 bases of the junction unmatched. CDR3 length: 15 amino acids. CDR1 and CDR2 from the germline V gene are PRHDT and FYEKMQ (reference sequence). The CDR3 DNA sequence: TGTGCCAGCAGCTTAGGCAGGGGGCGTTTTCAGCCCCAGCATTTT. Residues: CASSLGRGRFQPQHF.